These 14 T cell receptor beta chains were sequenced from one sample in a study of shared clonotypes between healthy human individuals. TCRdb's copy holds only in-frame clones and misses some; the assay was immunoSEQ multiplex PCR. The profile shows roughly 2.6 million clones, roughly nine tenths of them singletons. Source material: naive CD4+ T cells sorted from blood. Subset indicated: CD45RA+ positively selected. Source of these receptors: a man aged 18 to 30 in good health.

Only one count was recorded for this clone. The junction departs from germline at one end; a sequencing error may be responsible. The V gene is TRBV7-7, the J gene TRBJ1-1; no definite D call. CDR1 is SSHAT and CDR2 is FNYEAQ in the germline V gene (reference sequence). The CDR3 sequence is 12 residues long. The CDR3 here is CASSLSTTEAFF. The CDR3 nucleotides are TGTGCTAGCAGCTTATCGACGACTGAAGCTTTCTTT.

The rearrangement joins TRBV5-1 to TRBJ2-3, with 7 bases that match TRBD2. Germline trimming cut 4 bases from V and 1 base from J; bases unmatched to any gene: 12. Germline CDR1 is SGHRS and CDR2 is YFSETQ. The CDR3 loop spans 17 amino acids. Here the CDR3 DNA reads TGCGCCAGCAGCCCGGGACTATCCTCGGGTGGCACAGATACGCAGTATTTT. This sequence encodes CASSPGLSSGGTDTQYF.

V and J are TRBV7-9 and TRBJ2-7, with TRBD1 matching over 10 bases. V lost 0 bases, J lost 4 bases, and 15 bases stayed unmatched. The germline CDR1 and CDR2 sequences are SEHNR and FQNEAQ (reference sequence). CDR3 size: 19 residues. In nucleotides, the CDR3 is TGTGCCAGCAGCTTAGCAGAAACCATTGGGACAGGGGTGAATTACGAGCAGTACTTC. Amino acid sequence: CASSLAETIGTGVNYEQYF.

The V and J genes are TRBV10-3 and TRBJ1-1; D might be TRBD1 (5 bases). The V gene's germline CDR1 is ENHRY and CDR2 SYGVKD. V was trimmed by 6 bases and J by 4 bases, leaving 12 bases between them. This CDR3 is 13 amino acids long. CDR3 sequence reads: CAIRETAITEAFF. The CDR3 coding sequence is TGTGCCATCAGAGAGACAGCGATCACTGAAGCTTTCTTT.

The chain joins TRBV18 to TRBJ2-1; D is ambiguous. V was shortened by 2 bases and J by 4 bases, with 6 bases between the two germline ends. The CDR3 is 13 amino acids. Germline V lookup: CDR1 KGHSH, CDR2 LQKENI. The CDR3 DNA reads TGTGCCAGCTCACCAATTAGATACAATGAGCAGTTCTTC. It encodes CASSPIRYNEQFF. Supplemented by reference TRBV18 and TRBJ2-1, the full variable domain reads NAGVMQNPRHLVRRRGQEARLRCSPMKGHSHVYWYRQLPEEGLKFMVYLQKENIIDESGMPKERFSAEFPKEGPSILRIQQVVRGDSAAYFCASSPIRYNEQFFGPGTRLTVL.

The V gene is TRBV27, the J gene TRBJ1-5; 9 bases agree with TRBD1. This CDR3 comprises 14 residues. Germline loops: CDR1 MNHEY, CDR2 SMNVEV (reference sequence). V shed 10 bases and J 2 bases; nucleotides not matched to a gene: 6. The CDR3 coding sequence is TGTGCCACCGGCCGGGACAGGGGCAATCAGCCCCAGCATTTT. This sequence encodes CATGRDRGNQPQHF.

The chain recombines TRBV25-1 with TRBJ1-1; no firm D call. CDR3 length: 14 residues. Germline V CDR1 and CDR2: MGHDK, SYGVNS. Trimming shortened V by 7 bases and J by 0 bases, and 12 bases separated the two germline ends. Written as DNA, the CDR3 is TGTGCCAGCAAAGAGAGTGTGATGAACACTGAAGCTTTCTTT. Amino acids: CASKESVMNTEAFF.

This chain links TRBV6-1 with TRBJ1-4; 10 bases fit TRBD1. The CDR3 is 15 residues long. The V and J ends lost 4 bases and 8 bases, in that order; junction bases with no gene match: 7. The germline gives CDR1 MNHNS, CDR2 SASEGT. CDR3: CASSGYGTGDEKLFF. The CDR3 nucleotides are TGTGCCAGCAGTGGCTACGGGACAGGGGACGAAAAACTGTTTTTT.

The chain has TRBV5-4 and TRBJ2-6; a weak D match, TRBD1 (6 bases). V lost 6 bases, J lost 0 bases, and 16 bases lay in between. The germline CDR1 and CDR2 sequences are SGHNT and YYREEE (reference sequence). This CDR3 has 17 amino acids. The DNA of the CDR3 is TGTGCCAGCACCTGGGGGACACAGAGCTCTGGGGCCAACGTCCTGACTTTC. Protein product: CASTWGTQSSGANVLTF.

The V call is TRBV4-1, the J call TRBJ2-5, with 9 bases aligning to TRBD2. The V gene's germline CDR1 is MGHRA and CDR2 YSYEKL. Trimming cost V 4 bases and J 5 bases; bases outside gene matches: 14. The CDR3 totals 17 residues. CDR3 sequence reads: CASSRTHSGGGQETQYF. The CDR3 DNA sequence: TGCGCCAGCAGCCGGACCCATAGCGGGGGAGGGCAGGAGACCCAGTACTTC.

The chain carries TRBV19 and TRBJ1-2; D gene ambiguous. This CDR3 has 11 amino acids. Germline V CDR1 and CDR2: LNHDA, SQIVND (reference sequence). V was cut by 6 bases and J by 4 bases, with 6 bases left in between. CDR3: CASRAAYGYTF. The CDR3 DNA follows: TGTGCCAGTAGGGCAGCCTATGGCTACACCTTC.

The V and J genes are TRBV6-5 and TRBJ2-2; 7 bases fit TRBD2. The CDR3 consists of 14 residues. CDR1 and CDR2 (germline): MNHEY, SVGAGI. J lost 7 bases, V lost 10 bases, and 12 bases had no gene match. CDR3 DNA sequence: TGTGCCACCTTCGGGCGGGGGAGGATCGGGGAGCTGTTTTTT. Translated: CATFGRGRIGELFF.

The chain links TRBV5-4 to TRBJ2-2, with 9 bases aligning to TRBD1. Germline V gives CDR1 SGHNT, CDR2 YYREEE (reference sequence). The CDR3 is 16 amino acids. With 1 base clipped from V and 7 bases from J, the junction kept 8 bases outside the gene matches. The CDR3 protein is CASSLRPGQGVGELFF. In nucleotides, the CDR3 is TGTGCCAGCAGCTTGAGACCGGGACAGGGAGTCGGGGAGCTGTTTTTT.

With respect to this clone: Other DNA variants within this sample encode the same CDR3. The rearrangement joins TRBV7-2 to TRBJ2-1, with 9 bases identical to TRBD2. Trimming removed 1 base from V and 7 bases from J; junction bases left unmatched: 2. Per germline, CDR1 SGHTA and CDR2 FQGNSA. This CDR3 comprises 14 residues. This chain's CDR3 is CASSLGGRGNEQFF. The CDR3 DNA is TGTGCCAGCAGCTTAGGCGGGAGGGGGAATGAGCAGTTCTTC.